A single sample is the source of the 27 T cell receptor beta chains below, sequenced in a study of cytomegalovirus exposure and HLA in healthy donors. Researchers ran the PCR with 60 Vbeta and 13 Jbeta primers. Repertoires were generated with immunoSEQ multiplex PCR, while TCRdb's copy carries only in-frame clones and drops some. The table lists around 170,000 clones, over 70% of them singletons. Sequencing input: PBMCs. Receptors were obtained from a man between 45 and 60 years old in good health and CMV-seronegative.

The V and J genes are TRBV27 and TRBJ2-1; D is uncertain. This CDR3 spans 15 amino acids. CDR1 and CDR2 (germline): MNHEY, SMNVEV (reference sequence). The V and J ends lost 6 bases and 0 bases respectively, with 12 bases between them. The DNA for the CDR3 is TGTGCCAGCAGCCCTCACTACGGCTCCTACAATGAGCAGTTCTTC. It yields the protein CASSPHYGSYNEQFF.

The V gene is TRBV7-9, the J gene TRBJ2-2, with D maybe TRBD1 (5 bases). V dropped 5 bases and J dropped 5 bases, with 18 bases sitting between them. Germline loops: CDR1 SEHNR, CDR2 FQNEAQ (reference sequence). The CDR3 contains 16 residues. CDR3 region: CASSIGAGPGTGELFF. CDR3 DNA: TGTGCCAGCAGCATTGGGGCAGGCCCTGGGACCGGGGAGCTGTTTTTT.

This clone was seen only a few times. The chain carries TRBV12-2 and TRBJ1-2; the table's D call, TRBD1, has no DNA check behind it. TRBV12-2 is a pseudogene. The CDR3 spans 14 residues. The CDR3 sequence: CASRIPTGDYGYTF. CDR3 bases: TGTGCAAGTCGCATACCGACAGGGGATTATGGCTACACCTTC.

V is TRBV5-8 and J is TRBJ1-1, with 9 positions matching TRBD1. V was pared by 2 bases and J by 5 bases, with 4 bases of the junction left unmatched. Germline V gives CDR1 SGHTS, CDR2 YDEGEE. The CDR3 consists of 14 residues. CDR3 nucleotide sequence: TGTGCCAGCAGCTTCAGGACAGGGGTTACTGAAGCTTTCTTT. It is translated as CASSFRTGVTEAFF.

The rearrangement links TRBV4-3 to TRBJ1-4; possibly TRBD1 for D (6 bases). Per the germline V gene, CDR1 is LGHNA and CDR2 is YSLEER. The CDR3 has 15 amino acids. V lost 1 base, J lost 11 bases, and 17 bases lay in between. CDR3 sequence (DNA): TGCGCCAGCAGCCAAGCCCGGGCAGGGGCCTCGAAACTGTTTTTT. Translating gives CASSQARAGASKLFF.

J is TRBJ2-3 and V is TRBV9; 9 bases are shared with TRBD1. V lost 4 bases to trimming and J lost 6 bases; unmatched junction nucleotides: 6. The CDR3 is 14 residues long. Germline V CDR1 and CDR2: SGDLS, YYNGEE. The CDR3 DNA is TGTGCCAGCAGCCCCGGGACAGGGCGCGATACGCAGTATTTT. It encodes CASSPGTGRDTQYF.

As for this clone: At one end the junction does not follow the germline gene, possibly because of a read error. CDR3 coding DNA: TGTGCCAGCAGTACTTATCCGGGACAGGGGAACTTC. It translates to CASSTYPGQGNF. This sequence joins TRBV6-1 and TRBJ2-5, with 10 positions matching TRBD1. Germline CDR1 reads MNHNS; CDR2 reads SASEGT. This CDR3 contains 12 residues.

V and J are TRBV5-6 and TRBJ2-3; 12 nucleotides match TRBD2. This CDR3 region has 17 residues. Per germline, CDR1 SGHDT and CDR2 YYEEEE. With V trimmed by 4 bases and J by 2 bases, 8 bases remained unmatched. The DNA of the CDR3 is TGTGCCAGCAGCGTGCTAGCGGGGGGGCGTTTCACAGATACGCAGTATTTT. Translation: CASSVLAGGRFTDTQYF.

The chain carries TRBV6-5 and TRBJ1-4, with D hard to call. CDR1 is MNHEY, CDR2 SVGAGI, per germline. The CDR3 consists of 12 residues. The ends were cut back, 8 bases at V and 4 bases at J, with 8 bases in the middle. The CDR3, as DNA: TGTGCCAGCGGCGGGTTTAATGAAAAACTGTTTTTT. Protein product: CASGGFNEKLFF.

V and J are TRBV4-3 and TRBJ1-2, with no clear D. With 4 bases removed from V and 0 bases from J, the gap between germline ends came to 12 bases. CDR3 length: 15 residues. Germline V gene sequence: CDR1 LGHNA, CDR2 YSLEER. The CDR3 DNA reads as TGCGCCAGCAGCCGATACCGGGAAGCTAACTATGGCTACACCTTC. Translation: CASSRYREANYGYTF.

This chain joins TRBV4-1 and TRBJ2-7; D ambiguous. Germline lookup yields CDR1 MGHRA and CDR2 YSYEKL. The CDR3 has 17 residues. With 3 bases removed from V and 0 bases from J, the gap between germline ends came to 18 bases. CDR3: CASSHGEVGFSSYEQYF. The CDR3 DNA follows: TGCGCCAGCAGCCACGGAGAGGTTGGCTTCAGCTCCTACGAGCAGTACTTC.

The chain has TRBV11-2 and TRBJ1-3, with D possibly TRBD1 on 5 matching bases. Deletions cut 0 bases from V and 10 bases from J, with 10 bases between. The CDR3 sequence is 13 residues long. CDR1 and CDR2 (germline): SGHAT, FQNNGV. The CDR3 spells CASSLDGARTIYF. CDR3 DNA sequence: TGTGCCAGCAGCTTAGATGGGGCTCGGACCATATATTTT.

J is TRBJ2-3 and V is TRBV7-6; 7 bases fit TRBD2. CDR1 and CDR2 from the germline V gene are SGHVS and FNYEAQ. CDR3 length: 15 residues. J gave up 3 bases and V 3 bases, and 6 bases lay outside the gene matches. The CDR3 DNA is TGTGCCAGCAGCTTGGGCGGGGGAGGGACAGATACGCAGTATTTT. Residues: CASSLGGGGTDTQYF.

V usage is TRBV6-5 and J usage is TRBJ2-5; perhaps TRBD2 as D (5 bases). This CDR3 is 14 amino acids long. The germline V gene has CDR1 MNHEY and CDR2 SVGAGI. The V gene lost 0 bases and the J gene lost 1 base, with 6 bases spanning the gap. The CDR3 loop reads CASSYSLAQETQYF. The CDR3 DNA is TGTGCCAGCAGTTACTCCCTAGCCCAAGAGACCCAGTACTTC.

The chain recombines TRBV7-2 with TRBJ1-2, with D unclear. This CDR3 has 14 residues. V shed 5 bases and J shed 6 bases, with 16 bases lying between them. CDR1 and CDR2 (germline): SGHTA, FQGNSA. CDR3 sequence: CASSLTRDFDGYTF. The CDR3 region has the DNA TGTGCCAGCAGCCTAACCCGGGATTTCGATGGCTACACCTTC.

In the case of this clone: Additional DNA sequences in this sample encode the identical CDR3. V is TRBV2 and J is TRBJ1-2; D not resolved. CDR3 length: 12 amino acids. CDR1 is SNHLY and CDR2 is FYNNEI in the germline V gene. V was clipped by 7 bases and J by 2 bases, with 8 bases between them. The CDR3 bases are TGTGCCAGCACTCCGGGGAACTATGGCTACACCTTC. This sequence encodes CASTPGNYGYTF.

This clone has a single count. V and J are TRBV5-4 and TRBJ2-3; 7 nucleotides line up with TRBD1. From germline, CDR1 is SGHNT and CDR2 YYREEE (reference sequence). V shed 4 bases and J 4 bases; nucleotides not matched to a gene: 12. The CDR3 totals 16 residues. The CDR3 nucleotides are TGTGCCAGCAGCACGGAGGCTAGGGACAGAGCAGATACGCAGTATTTT. Its translation: CASSTEARDRADTQYF.

Regarding this clone: The junction departs from the called germline gene at one end, perhaps through a read error. The chain combines TRBV7-9 with TRBJ2-7; 10 bases match TRBD1. Germline lookup yields CDR1 SEHNR and CDR2 FQNEAQ (reference sequence). The CDR3 spans 14 residues. CDR3 in amino acids: CSSSSDRGPYEQYF. In nucleotides, the CDR3 is TGTTCCAGCAGCTCCGACAGGGGGCCCTACGAGCAGTACTTC.

This clone came up a few times. V and J are TRBV19 and TRBJ1-1, with no clear D. V lost 3 bases and J lost 4, with 12 bases in between. Looked up from germline, CDR1 is LNHDA and CDR2 is SQIVND (reference sequence). The CDR3 has 14 amino acids. The DNA of the CDR3 is TGTGCCAGTAGTATGTGGAGCGAAGGCACTGAAGCTTTCTTT. Amino acid sequence: CASSMWSEGTEAFF.

In its sample, this clone was seen once. The chain uses TRBV10-3 and TRBJ1-1; D gene ambiguous. This CDR3 is built from 16 residues. Germline assignment: CDR1 ENHRY and CDR2 SYGVKD. Trimming stripped 6 bases from V and 0 bases from J, with 17 bases between. The CDR3: CAIRDGRRFMNTEAFF. CDR3 nucleotide sequence: TGTGCCATCAGAGACGGACGGAGGTTCATGAACACTGAAGCTTTCTTT.

This rearrangement joins TRBV6-5 to TRBJ1-2, with TRBD1 identical over 7 bases. The CDR3 is 13 residues long. The ends lost 6 bases at V and 6 bases at J; junction bases unmatched: 7. The germline V gene encodes CDR1 MNHEY and CDR2 SVGAGI. This chain's CDR3 is CASRSQGGDGYTF. In DNA, the CDR3 is TGTGCCAGCAGGAGTCAGGGGGGCGATGGCTACACCTTC.

The J gene is TRBJ2-6, the V gene TRBV27; D may be TRBD1 (6 bases). CDR3 length: 15 residues. Germline lookup yields CDR1 MNHEY and CDR2 SMNVEV (reference sequence). V lost 3 bases and J 2 bases, leaving 8 bases between the germline ends. The CDR3: CASSFTGPGANVLTF. The CDR3 DNA reads as TGTGCCAGCAGTTTTACAGGGCCTGGGGCCAACGTCCTGACTTTC.

Only a few counts were recorded for this clone. The chain uses TRBV21-1 and TRBJ1-5; TRBD1, the D gene given by the table, was not confirmed from the DNA. TRBV21-1 has pseudogene status. This CDR3 comprises 15 residues. CDR3 in amino acids: CASNQGAGSNQPQHF. The CDR3 coding sequence is TGTGCCAGCAACCAGGGGGCGGGTAGCAATCAGCCCCAGCATTTT.

Comments on this clone: A read error may produce the germline difference seen at one junction end. V gene TRBV7-9 combines with J gene TRBJ1-4, with 11 bases that match TRBD1. CDR1 is SEHNR, CDR2 FQNEAQ, per germline (reference sequence). CDR3 length equals 17 residues. The CDR3 nucleotides read TGTTCCAGCAGCTCCGGGACAGGGGGAAAAACTAATGAAAAACTGTTTTTT. This codes for CSSSSGTGGKTNEKLFF.

Notes on this clone: At one end, the junction sequence differs from germline, possibly due to a read error. This rearrangement joins TRBV7-9 to TRBJ2-7; 7 bases map to TRBD2. Germline CDR1 and CDR2: SEHNR and FQNEAQ (reference sequence). The length of the CDR3 is 12 residues. CDR3 sequence: CSSSPGGYEQYF. The CDR3 nucleotides read TGTTCCAGCAGCCCCGGGGGGTACGAGCAGTACTTC. Full variable domain (missing parts from reference TRBV7-9 and TRBJ2-7): DTGVSQNPRHKITKRGQNVTFRCDPISEHNRLYWYRQTLGQGPEFLTYFQNEAQLEKSRLLSDRFSAERPKGSFSTLEIQRTEQGDSAMYLCSSSPGGYEQYFGPGTRLTVT.

The rearrangement links TRBV11-3 to TRBJ1-1, with 9 bases identical to TRBD1. CDR1 is SGHNT and CDR2 is YENEEA in the germline V gene. The CDR3 runs to 14 residues. V trimming: 5 bases; J trimming: 6 bases; junction bases outside the gene matches: 7. The CDR3 loop is CASSVGTGFAEAFF. CDR3 bases: TGTGCCAGCAGCGTGGGGACAGGGTTTGCTGAAGCTTTCTTT.

The genes are TRBV5-5 and TRBJ1-3; D gene unclear. Trimming shortened V by 5 bases and J by 0 bases, and 15 bases separated the two germline ends. The CDR3 extends over 16 amino acids. Germline CDR1 SGHKS, CDR2 YYEKEE (reference sequence). The CDR3 here is CASSFFGGISGNTIYF. In DNA, the CDR3 is TGTGCCAGCAGTTTCTTTGGAGGAATCTCTGGAAACACCATATATTTT.